This TCR beta chain was captured by sequencing in a study of beta chain features in type 1 diabetes. Since all of the isolated RNA was reverse transcribed, expressed TCRB transcripts were what got sequenced. Profiling relied on immunoSEQ multiplex PCR, and the TCRdb table lists in-frame clones only, not all of them. Of 350,000 to 450,000 clones listed, roughly 15% are singletons. Sequenced material: naive CD4+ T cells from blood. This sequence was found in a woman between 18 and 29 years old in good health.

CDR3 sequence reads: CASIEYQGKTQYF. In DNA form, the CDR3 reads TGTGCCAGCATAGAATATCAGGGGAAGACCCAGTACTTC. The V and J genes are TRBV2 and TRBJ2-5, with D perhaps TRBD1 (6 bases). Trimming stripped 7 bases from V and 6 bases from J, with 15 bases between. Germline V gene data show CDR1 as SNHLY and CDR2 as FYNNEI. CDR3 size: 13 residues.